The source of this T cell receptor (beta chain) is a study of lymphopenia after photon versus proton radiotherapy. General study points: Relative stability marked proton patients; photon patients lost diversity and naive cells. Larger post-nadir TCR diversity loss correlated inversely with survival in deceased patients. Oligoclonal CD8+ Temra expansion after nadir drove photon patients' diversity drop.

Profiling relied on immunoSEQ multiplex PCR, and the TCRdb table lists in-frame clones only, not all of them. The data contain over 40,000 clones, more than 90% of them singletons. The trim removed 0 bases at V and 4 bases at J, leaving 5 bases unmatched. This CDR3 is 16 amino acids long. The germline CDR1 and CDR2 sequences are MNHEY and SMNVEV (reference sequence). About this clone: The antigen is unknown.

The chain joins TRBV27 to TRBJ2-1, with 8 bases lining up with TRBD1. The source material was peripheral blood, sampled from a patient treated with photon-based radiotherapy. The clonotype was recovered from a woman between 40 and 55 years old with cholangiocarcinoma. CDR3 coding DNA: TGTGCCAGCAGTTTATCGAAGGGGACAGGATACAATGAGCAGTTCTTC. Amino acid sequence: CASSLSKGTGYNEQFF.